This T cell receptor (beta chain) was recorded in a study of neoadjuvant anti-PD-1 for oral cavity cancer. On the study more broadly: Before surgery, most patients got three to four biweekly 3 mg/kg nivolumab doses. Patients without progression got a fourth dose around day 43.

This clone was observed a few times. The CDR3 runs to 11 residues. Germline V lookup: CDR1 SGHRS, CDR2 YFSETQ. V lost 2 bases, J lost 2 bases, and 1 base lay in between. As to time point: after neoadjuvant nivolumab, at surgical resection. The patients had HPV-negative, locally advanced oral cavity squamous cell carcinoma. Tumor libraries mostly used about 4.5 ug genomic DNA, two replicates each. The repertoire was sequenced with immunoSEQ multiplex PCR; TCRdb's copy has only in-frame clones and lacks some. Here the sample spans some 22,000 clones, around 26% being singletons. This receptor was obtained from a person between 40 and 85 years old with oral cavity squamous cell carcinoma. This chain uses TRBV5-1 with TRBJ2-5; the D is unclear. Source: tumor tissue, taken after nivolumab (anti-PD-1) treatment. CDR3 in amino acids: CASSFQETQYF. CDR3 coding DNA: TGCGCCAGCAGCTTTCAAGAGACCCAGTACTTC. Filled out from reference TRBV5-1 and TRBJ2-5, the complete variable domain reads KAGVTQTPRYLIKTRGQQVTLSCSPISGHRSVSWYQQTPGQGLQFLFEYFSETQRNKGNFPGRFSGRQFSNSRSEMNVSTLELGDSALYLCASSFQETQYFGPGTRLLVL.